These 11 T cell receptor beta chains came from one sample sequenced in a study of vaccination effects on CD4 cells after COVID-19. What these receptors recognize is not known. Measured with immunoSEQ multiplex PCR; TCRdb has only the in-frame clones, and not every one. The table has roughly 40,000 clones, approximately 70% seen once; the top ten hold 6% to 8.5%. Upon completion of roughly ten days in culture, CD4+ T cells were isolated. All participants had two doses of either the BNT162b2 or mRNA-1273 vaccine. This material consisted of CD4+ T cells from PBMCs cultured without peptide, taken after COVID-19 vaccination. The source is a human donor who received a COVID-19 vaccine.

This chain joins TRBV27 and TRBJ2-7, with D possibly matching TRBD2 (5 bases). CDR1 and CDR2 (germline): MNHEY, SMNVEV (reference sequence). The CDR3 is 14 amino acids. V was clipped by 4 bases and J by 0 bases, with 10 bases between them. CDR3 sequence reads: CASSSRESSYEQYF. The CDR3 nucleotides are TGTGCCAGCAGTTCTAGGGAGAGCTCCTACGAGCAGTACTTC.

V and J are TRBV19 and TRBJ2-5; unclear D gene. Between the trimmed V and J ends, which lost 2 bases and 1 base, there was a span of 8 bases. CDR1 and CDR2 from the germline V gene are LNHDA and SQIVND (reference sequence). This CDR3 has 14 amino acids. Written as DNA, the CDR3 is TGTGCCAGTAGTATAACGAAATTCCAAGAGACCCAGTACTTC. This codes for CASSITKFQETQYF.

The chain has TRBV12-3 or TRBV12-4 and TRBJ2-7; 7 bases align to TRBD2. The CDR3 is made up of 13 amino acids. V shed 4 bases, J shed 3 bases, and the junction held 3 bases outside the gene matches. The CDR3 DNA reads TGTGCCAGCAGTTCCGGACTAGGCTACGAGCAGTACTTC. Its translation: CASSSGLGYEQYF.

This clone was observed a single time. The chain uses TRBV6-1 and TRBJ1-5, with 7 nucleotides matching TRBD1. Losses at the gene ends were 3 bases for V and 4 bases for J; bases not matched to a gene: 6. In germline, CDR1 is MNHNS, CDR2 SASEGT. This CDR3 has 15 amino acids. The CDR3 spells CASSERGRINQPQHF. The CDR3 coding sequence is TGTGCCAGCAGTGAGAGGGGGCGGATTAATCAGCCCCAGCATTTT.

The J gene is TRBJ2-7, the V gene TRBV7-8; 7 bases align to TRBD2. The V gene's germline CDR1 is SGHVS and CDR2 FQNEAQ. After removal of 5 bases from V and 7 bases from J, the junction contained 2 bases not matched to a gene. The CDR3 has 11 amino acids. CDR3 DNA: TGTGCCAGCAGCCTGGGACTAGAGCAGTACTTC. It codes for CASSLGLEQYF.

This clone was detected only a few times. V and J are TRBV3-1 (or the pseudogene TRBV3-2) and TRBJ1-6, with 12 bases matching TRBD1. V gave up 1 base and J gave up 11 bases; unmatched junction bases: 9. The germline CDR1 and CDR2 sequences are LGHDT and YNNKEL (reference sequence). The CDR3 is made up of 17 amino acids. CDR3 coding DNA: TGTGCCAGCAGCCAAGGGGGCGGGACAGGGGGCCTGGCACCCCTCCACTTT. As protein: CASSQGGGTGGLAPLHF.

The CDR3 here is CASAFLANTDTQYF. Here the CDR3 DNA reads TGTGCCAGCGCGTTCTTAGCGAACACAGATACGCAGTATTTT. The rearrangement joins TRBV7-9 to TRBJ2-3, with a tentative D call TRBD2 (5 bases). Germline-derived CDR1 and CDR2 are SEHNR and FQNEAQ (reference sequence). CDR3 length: 14 amino acids. The germline V and J ends were trimmed by 8 bases and 2 bases, with 14 bases remaining between them.

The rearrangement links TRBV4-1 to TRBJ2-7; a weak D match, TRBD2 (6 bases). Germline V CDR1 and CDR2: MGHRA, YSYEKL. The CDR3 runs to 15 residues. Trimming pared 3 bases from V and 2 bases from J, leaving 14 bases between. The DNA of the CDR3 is TGCGCCAGCAGCCAGATAGGGGACTCGCCCTACGAGCAGTACTTC. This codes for CASSQIGDSPYEQYF.

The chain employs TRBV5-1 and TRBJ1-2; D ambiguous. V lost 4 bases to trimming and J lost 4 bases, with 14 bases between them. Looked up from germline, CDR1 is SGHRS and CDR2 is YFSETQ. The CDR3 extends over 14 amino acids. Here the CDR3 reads CASSLQVAAYGYTF. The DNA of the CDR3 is TGCGCCAGCAGCCTCCAGGTAGCGGCCTATGGCTACACCTTC.

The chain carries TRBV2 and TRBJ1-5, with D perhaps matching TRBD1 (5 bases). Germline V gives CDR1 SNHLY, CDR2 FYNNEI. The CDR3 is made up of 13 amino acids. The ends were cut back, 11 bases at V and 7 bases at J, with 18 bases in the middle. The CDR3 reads CAGSGGMEQPQHF. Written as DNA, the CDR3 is TGTGCCGGAAGTGGGGGAATGGAGCAGCCCCAGCATTTT.

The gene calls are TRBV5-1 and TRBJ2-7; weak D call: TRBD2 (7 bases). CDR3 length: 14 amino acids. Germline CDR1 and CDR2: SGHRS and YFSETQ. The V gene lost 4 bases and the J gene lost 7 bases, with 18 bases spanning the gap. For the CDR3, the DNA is TGCGCCAGCAGCCGGGCGGGGGCGGAGGGAGAGCAGTACTTC. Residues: CASSRAGAEGEQYF.